These T cell receptor beta chains were read from a single sample in a study of T cell responses to AZD1222 COVID-19 vaccine. Generated by immunoSEQ multiplex PCR, the TCRdb table keeps only in-frame clones and is missing some. The sample comprises some 150,000 clones, 88% of which are singletons, and 4.3% rests with the top ten. This material consisted of peripheral blood, taken 28 days after the second AZD1222 dose. The receptors shown here come from an adult who received the AZD1222 COVID-19 vaccine. Each CDR3 is given without its conserved first and last residue. The order of the fields is V gene, D gene, J gene, CDR3 protein. A D gene is named only where the DNA matches it firmly.

v_gene: TRBV5-1
d_gene: .
j_gene: TRBJ1-1
CDR3aa: ASSRGQGNTEAF

v_gene: TRBV19
d_gene: .
j_gene: TRBJ1-1
CDR3aa: ASSGGGREKAF

v_gene: TRBV7-9
d_gene: .
j_gene: TRBJ1-5
CDR3aa: ASSLSGLGNQPQH

v_gene: TRBV28
d_gene: .
j_gene: TRBJ1-1
CDR3aa: ASSPSSGGRLPDTEAF

v_gene: TRBV7-9
d_gene: .
j_gene: TRBJ1-2
CDR3aa: ASNNPGDPALSNYGYT

v_gene: TRBV19
d_gene: .
j_gene: TRBJ1-1
CDR3aa: ASSRRTNTEAF

v_gene: TRBV19
d_gene: TRBD1
j_gene: TRBJ1-1
CDR3aa: ASSGGGLQGTPTEAF

v_gene: TRBV29-1
d_gene: .
j_gene: TRBJ2-2
CDR3aa: SSRDLLTGELF

v_gene: TRBV7-9
d_gene: .
j_gene: TRBJ1-6
CDR3aa: ASSPQEGSPLH

v_gene: TRBV12-5
d_gene: .
j_gene: TRBJ1-6
CDR3aa: ASGTGQNSPLH

v_gene: TRBV9
d_gene: TRBD1
j_gene: TRBJ1-3
CDR3aa: ASSVEDRNTIY

v_gene: TRBV7-6
d_gene: .
j_gene: TRBJ2-3
CDR3aa: ASSRSDREGADTQY

v_gene: TRBV5-8
d_gene: .
j_gene: TRBJ1-5
CDR3aa: ASSNSDVSLLPQH

v_gene: TRBV3-1/TRBV3-2
d_gene: .
j_gene: TRBJ2-7
CDR3aa: ASSHLIGEQY

v_gene: TRBV19
d_gene: .
j_gene: TRBJ1-3
CDR3aa: ASSSMRDRQDSGNTIY

v_gene: TRBV5-1
d_gene: TRBD2
j_gene: TRBJ2-2
CDR3aa: ASSLLTSGGTGELF

v_gene: TRBV7-8
d_gene: TRBD1
j_gene: TRBJ1-6
CDR3aa: ASSLMGQGRSPLH

v_gene: TRBV6-5
d_gene: TRBD2
j_gene: TRBJ2-7
CDR3aa: ASSSRPAGAYEQY

v_gene: TRBV10-3
d_gene: TRBD2
j_gene: TRBJ2-5
CDR3aa: AIRPSGEQETQY

v_gene: TRBV25-1
d_gene: .
j_gene: TRBJ1-1
CDR3aa: ASSEGAGGEAF

v_gene: TRBV27
d_gene: .
j_gene: TRBJ1-5
CDR3aa: ASSLRGPDQPQH

v_gene: TRBV9
d_gene: TRBD1
j_gene: TRBJ2-5
CDR3aa: ASSPTGQAQETQY

v_gene: TRBV10-3
d_gene: TRBD1
j_gene: TRBJ1-2
CDR3aa: AISESGTDGYT

v_gene: TRBV18
d_gene: TRBD2
j_gene: TRBJ2-1
CDR3aa: ASSPEPGGSYNEQF

v_gene: TRBV5-6
d_gene: TRBD2
j_gene: TRBJ2-7
CDR3aa: ASSRGGGWNEQY

v_gene: TRBV15
d_gene: .
j_gene: TRBJ1-5
CDR3aa: ATSKKGRGPQH

v_gene: TRBV4-3
d_gene: .
j_gene: TRBJ2-1
CDR3aa: ASSQGTGWGNEQF

v_gene: TRBV7-8
d_gene: .
j_gene: TRBJ1-1
CDR3aa: ASSLQGRARAEAF

v_gene: TRBV7-2
d_gene: TRBD1
j_gene: TRBJ2-2
CDR3aa: ASSLVPGQGAEGELF

v_gene: TRBV24-1
d_gene: .
j_gene: TRBJ1-5
CDR3aa: ATSDSDQPQH

v_gene: TRBV19
d_gene: .
j_gene: TRBJ1-4
CDR3aa: ASRDRHATNEKLF

v_gene: TRBV7-8
d_gene: TRBD1
j_gene: TRBJ1-2
CDR3aa: ASSLWEPGQWLGYT

v_gene: TRBV6-4
d_gene: .
j_gene: TRBJ1-2
CDR3aa: ASRQGWNYGYT

v_gene: TRBV4-2
d_gene: .
j_gene: TRBJ1-2
CDR3aa: ASSPTGAANYGYT

v_gene: TRBV7-9
d_gene: .
j_gene: TRBJ1-3
CDR3aa: ASSPTGAYGNTIY

v_gene: TRBV2
d_gene: TRBD1
j_gene: TRBJ2-7
CDR3aa: ASSEDEGASYEQY

v_gene: TRBV6-5
d_gene: .
j_gene: TRBJ1-6
CDR3aa: ASSYSGLEGGSPLH

v_gene: TRBV7-8
d_gene: .
j_gene: TRBJ2-3
CDR3aa: ASSLPLEGTQY

v_gene: TRBV6-5
d_gene: TRBD1
j_gene: TRBJ1-1
CDR3aa: ASSSPGTGDTEAF

v_gene: TRBV5-4
d_gene: .
j_gene: TRBJ1-1
CDR3aa: ASSPSEVTARPAF

v_gene: TRBV11-1
d_gene: .
j_gene: TRBJ2-7
CDR3aa: ASSLWGVSYEQY

v_gene: TRBV4-2
d_gene: .
j_gene: TRBJ1-1
CDR3aa: ASSQDLGGTITEAF

v_gene: TRBV30
d_gene: TRBD2
j_gene: TRBJ2-1
CDR3aa: AWSVASGGAFWEQF

v_gene: TRBV14
d_gene: .
j_gene: TRBJ1-4
CDR3aa: ASSPGGFREKLF

v_gene: TRBV19
d_gene: TRBD1
j_gene: TRBJ1-4
CDR3aa: ASSIGGTEPEKLF

v_gene: TRBV12-5
d_gene: TRBD1
j_gene: TRBJ2-1
CDR3aa: ASGYYRDRAYNEQF

v_gene: TRBV7-3
d_gene: .
j_gene: TRBJ2-1
CDR3aa: ASSLKSGEQF

v_gene: TRBV20-1
d_gene: .
j_gene: TRBJ1-4
CDR3aa: SASRPSTNEKLF

v_gene: TRBV2
d_gene: .
j_gene: TRBJ2-2
CDR3aa: ASGGGDTGELF

v_gene: TRBV4-2
d_gene: .
j_gene: TRBJ2-5
CDR3aa: ASSLRGAAETQY

v_gene: TRBV5-1
d_gene: .
j_gene: TRBJ1-3
CDR3aa: ASSLAGDNEAGNTIY

v_gene: TRBV30
d_gene: .
j_gene: TRBJ2-2
CDR3aa: AWSFLAGELF

v_gene: TRBV30
d_gene: .
j_gene: TRBJ2-1
CDR3aa: AWGAPEMGEYNEQF

v_gene: TRBV3-1/TRBV3-2
d_gene: .
j_gene: TRBJ1-5
CDR3aa: ASSQVGAQPQH